The 13 T cell receptor beta chains below come from one sample, sequenced in a study of blood T cell repertoires in COVID-19. Sequenced by immunoSEQ multiplex PCR; TCRdb stores in-frame clones only, minus some. This table has approximately 240,000 clones, 80% to 95% appearing once. Input material: PBMCs or T cells enriched from blood (not recorded which). The receptors here all came from a woman aged 18-29 years who had recovered from COVID-19.

This chain connects TRBV4-2 to TRBJ1-5, with 7 bases lining up with TRBD1. Unmatched junction bases numbered 12, after V lost 2 bases and J lost 5 bases. CDR1 and CDR2 (germline): LGHNA, YNFKEQ. CDR3 length: 17 residues. The CDR3 region has the DNA TGTGCCAGCAGCCAACCCCACCTGACAGGGACGTATCAGCCCCAGCATTTT. Encoded protein: CASSQPHLTGTYQPQHF.

The V and J genes are TRBV28 and TRBJ2-7; 8 bases align to TRBD2. Germline V gene lookup returns CDR1 MDHEN and CDR2 SYDVKM. This CDR3 is built from 15 residues. V dropped 5 bases and J dropped 3; count of bases not matched to a gene: 9. CDR3 amino acids: CASSPTVAGSYEQYF. CDR3 coding DNA: TGTGCCAGCAGTCCGACCGTAGCGGGAAGCTACGAGCAGTACTTC.

This clone was picked up one time. The chain employs TRBV27 and TRBJ2-7; the D gene is possibly TRBD2 (6 bases). The length of the CDR3 is 14 residues. CDR1 is MNHEY and CDR2 is SMNVEV in the germline V gene (reference sequence). V lost 11 bases and J lost 7, with 24 bases in between. In DNA, the CDR3 is TGTGCCGCAAAAAGGCCTGACGGCCGGGGGGAGCAGTACTTC. It specifies CAAKRPDGRGEQYF.

The chain links TRBV7-2 to TRBJ2-5; 12 positions match TRBD2. After removal of 6 bases from V and 3 bases from J, the junction contained 5 bases not matched to a gene. The CDR3 is 15 amino acids. Germline CDR1 and CDR2: SGHTA and FQGNSA. CDR3: CASRLAGGEKETQYF. As DNA, the CDR3 is TGTGCCAGCAGACTAGCGGGGGGCGAGAAAGAGACCCAGTACTTC.

The chain uses TRBV5-1 and TRBJ1-4; 8 bases are a match to TRBD1. This CDR3 comprises 15 residues. Germline assignment: CDR1 SGHRS and CDR2 YFSETQ. Unmatched junction bases numbered 9, after V lost 5 bases and J lost 6 bases. The CDR3 DNA follows: TGCGCCAGCAGGGCGACAGGGGTTCGGGATGAAAAACTGTTTTTT. Translating gives CASRATGVRDEKLFF.

This clone was counted a single time. The V and J genes are TRBV19 and TRBJ2-2; 8 bases are a match to TRBD2. With 10 bases clipped from V and 0 bases from J, the junction kept 10 bases outside the gene matches. Germline V gene data show CDR1 as LNHDA and CDR2 as SQIVND (reference sequence). This CDR3 comprises 16 residues. CDR3 loop: CATKSGSNANTGELFF. CDR3 bases: TGTGCCACCAAAAGCGGGAGTAACGCGAACACCGGGGAGCTGTTTTTT. The variable domain in full, completed from reference TRBV19 and TRBJ2-2, reads DGGITQSPKYLFRKEGQNVTLSCEQNLNHDAMYWYRQDPGQGLRLIYYSQIVNDFQKGDIAEGYSVSREKKESFPLTVTSAQKNPTAFYLCATKSGSNANTGELFFGEGSRLTVL.

The chain combines TRBV5-1 with TRBJ1-4; D is unclear. In germline, CDR1 is SGHRS, CDR2 YFSETQ. This CDR3 contains 14 residues. Trimming cost V 2 bases and J 8 bases, with 13 bases left between them. CDR3 sequence (DNA): TGCGCCAGCAGCTTAAACGGGAGGTTCGAAAAACTGTTTTTT. As protein: CASSLNGRFEKLFF.

The chain recombines TRBV19 with TRBJ1-6; D might be TRBD1 (6 bases). Germline assignment: CDR1 LNHDA and CDR2 SQIVND (reference sequence). Trimming left V 4 bases short and J 6 bases short, with 10 bases between. This CDR3 is built from 14 residues. The CDR3 protein is CASSRAGVNSPLHF. Written as DNA, the CDR3 is TGTGCCAGTAGTAGGGCAGGGGTTAATTCACCCCTCCACTTT.

The J gene is TRBJ1-6, the V gene TRBV5-1, with TRBD1 matching 9 bases. Germline values: CDR1 SGHRS, CDR2 YFSETQ. This CDR3 is 15 amino acids long. The V and J ends lost 3 bases and 7 bases, in that order; junction bases with no gene match: 5. The CDR3 spells CASSSWGQGNSPLHF. The CDR3 DNA follows: TGCGCCAGCAGCTCGTGGGGACAGGGAAATTCACCCCTCCACTTT.

The chain uses TRBV3-1 (or the pseudogene TRBV3-2) and TRBJ1-2; D uncertain. Germline V gives CDR1 LGHDT, CDR2 YNNKEL (reference sequence). CDR3 length equals 11 residues. Trimming shortened V by 1 base and J by 8 bases, and 5 bases separated the two germline ends. This CDR3 reads CASSQAKGYTF. CDR3 bases: TGTGCCAGCAGCCAAGCAAAAGGCTACACCTTC.

This chain uses TRBV7-6 with TRBJ1-2, with 12 nucleotides matching TRBD1. The germline gives CDR1 SGHVS, CDR2 FNYEAQ. CDR3 length: 14 residues. Germline trimming cut 5 bases from V and 7 bases from J; bases unmatched to any gene: 5. CDR3 in amino acids: CASSLGTGGRGYTF. The CDR3 coding sequence is TGTGCCAGCAGCCTCGGGACAGGGGGCCGTGGCTACACCTTC. The full variable domain, completed using reference TRBV7-6 and TRBJ1-2, is GAGVSQSPRYKVTKRGQDVALRCDPISGHVSLYWYRQALGQGPEFLTYFNYEAQQDKSGLPNDRFSAERPEGSISTLTIQRTEQRDSAMYRCASSLGTGGRGYTFGSGTRLTVV.

CDR3 amino acids: CASNDLSGGSYTEAFF. CDR3 DNA sequence: TGTGCCAGCAACGACCTGTCAGGGGGCTCGTACACTGAAGCTTTCTTT. The chain recombines TRBV5-6 with TRBJ1-1, with 8 bases that match TRBD1. The CDR3 is made up of 16 amino acids. Germline V gives CDR1 SGHDT, CDR2 YYEEEE. V was clipped by 6 bases and J by 3 bases; unmatched bases: 13.

The chain is built from TRBV5-5 and TRBJ2-5, with TRBD2 matching 11 bases. The V gene's germline CDR1 is SGHKS and CDR2 YYEKEE (reference sequence). CDR3 length equals 17 residues. Trimming took 1 base from V and 1 from J; bases not matched to a gene: 6. Here the CDR3 DNA reads TGTGCCAGCAGCTTGCGGAAGACTAGCGGGACCCAAGAGACCCAGTACTTC. This gives the protein CASSLRKTSGTQETQYF.